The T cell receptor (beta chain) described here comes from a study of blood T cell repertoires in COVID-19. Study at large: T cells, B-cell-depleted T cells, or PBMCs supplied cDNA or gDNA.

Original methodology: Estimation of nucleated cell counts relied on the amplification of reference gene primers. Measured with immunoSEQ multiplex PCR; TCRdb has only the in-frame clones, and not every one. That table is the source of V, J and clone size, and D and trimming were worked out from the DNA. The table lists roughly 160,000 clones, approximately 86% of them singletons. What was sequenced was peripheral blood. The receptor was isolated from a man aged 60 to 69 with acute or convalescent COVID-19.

CDR3: CASSYRGGPTDTQYF. In nucleotides, the CDR3 is TGTGCCAGCAGTTACCGCGGGGGACCCACAGATACGCAGTATTTT. J is TRBJ2-3 and V is TRBV6-5; 7 bases fit TRBD2. Germline V CDR1 and CDR2: MNHEY, SVGAGI. The V segment lost 2 bases and the J segment 2 bases; nucleotides outside the gene matches: 4. The length of the CDR3 is 15 residues.